This is a list of T cell receptor beta chains from one sample in a study of T cell changes during pregnancy in multiple sclerosis. Assay used: immunoSEQ multiplex PCR; TCRdb lists only in-frame clones, some missing. The table records 60,000 to 70,000 clones, roughly 90% of them present only once. The specimen was peripheral blood, collected in the second trimester of pregnancy. These receptors came from a female donor with multiple sclerosis, enrolled in a pregnancy study. Both conserved end residues are trimmed from each CDR3. Each record gives: CDR3 protein, J gene, D gene, V gene. D genes are given only for firm matches.

cdr3_aa: ASSQEGAAAFSYEQY
j_call: TRBJ2-7
d_call: .
v_call: TRBV4-2

cdr3_aa: ASSLGQGVRGYT
j_call: TRBJ1-2
d_call: TRBD1
v_call: TRBV5-1

cdr3_aa: ASSGPPGQGSSNSYEQY
j_call: TRBJ2-7
d_call: TRBD1
v_call: TRBV10-2

cdr3_aa: ASYTVNTEAF
j_call: TRBJ1-1
d_call: .
v_call: TRBV19

cdr3_aa: ASMSTGGANYGYT
j_call: TRBJ1-2
d_call: TRBD1
v_call: TRBV5-1

cdr3_aa: ASSQAAGGNTEAF
j_call: TRBJ1-1
d_call: TRBD1
v_call: TRBV4-3

cdr3_aa: ASSEFWSFSGNTIY
j_call: TRBJ1-3
d_call: .
v_call: TRBV6-1

cdr3_aa: ASSLDVYYEQY
j_call: TRBJ2-7
d_call: .
v_call: TRBV5-1

cdr3_aa: ASGFELYNQPQH
j_call: TRBJ1-5
d_call: .
v_call: TRBV12-5

cdr3_aa: ASSLGTDYGYT
j_call: TRBJ1-2
d_call: .
v_call: TRBV7-9

cdr3_aa: ASSPRSGNTEAF
j_call: TRBJ1-1
d_call: .
v_call: TRBV5-4

cdr3_aa: ASSTGQGIQPQH
j_call: TRBJ1-5
d_call: TRBD1
v_call: TRBV2

cdr3_aa: ASSPGQGEEKLF
j_call: TRBJ1-4
d_call: TRBD1
v_call: TRBV7-6

cdr3_aa: ASSLGGEAYEQY
j_call: TRBJ2-7
d_call: TRBD2
v_call: TRBV7-6

cdr3_aa: ASSLYRTNEAF
j_call: TRBJ1-1
d_call: .
v_call: TRBV6-5

cdr3_aa: ASSQAKTGLTYNEQF
j_call: TRBJ2-1
d_call: .
v_call: TRBV4-2

cdr3_aa: ASSVASGGSYNEQF
j_call: TRBJ2-1
d_call: TRBD2
v_call: TRBV9

cdr3_aa: ASSFYGESETQY
j_call: TRBJ2-5
d_call: .
v_call: TRBV7-2

cdr3_aa: ASSLRRGVNTEAF
j_call: TRBJ1-1
d_call: TRBD1
v_call: TRBV7-7

cdr3_aa: ASSPNRAGGTGGYT
j_call: TRBJ1-2
d_call: .
v_call: TRBV18

cdr3_aa: AWSPDSNSYEQY
j_call: TRBJ2-7
d_call: .
v_call: TRBV30

cdr3_aa: AIRERGDMSGANVLT
j_call: TRBJ2-6
d_call: TRBD2
v_call: TRBV10-3

cdr3_aa: ASSADRVREKLF
j_call: TRBJ1-4
d_call: TRBD1
v_call: TRBV7-8

cdr3_aa: ASRDYRYEQY
j_call: TRBJ2-7
d_call: TRBD2
v_call: TRBV10-2

cdr3_aa: ASSSSGTGDYEQY
j_call: TRBJ2-7
d_call: TRBD1
v_call: TRBV5-1

cdr3_aa: ASRDRGASSEAF
j_call: TRBJ1-1
d_call: TRBD1
v_call: TRBV5-6

cdr3_aa: ASSQEGRARAF
j_call: TRBJ1-1
d_call: .
v_call: TRBV4-3

cdr3_aa: ASSYSPSGAEQY
j_call: TRBJ2-7
d_call: .
v_call: TRBV9

cdr3_aa: ASSLVSGKASEQF
j_call: TRBJ2-1
d_call: TRBD2
v_call: TRBV7-2

cdr3_aa: ASSPRTPQETQY
j_call: TRBJ2-5
d_call: .
v_call: TRBV7-2

cdr3_aa: ATLGQGGSAF
j_call: TRBJ1-1
d_call: TRBD1
v_call: TRBV7-9

cdr3_aa: ASSVEGADQPQH
j_call: TRBJ1-5
d_call: TRBD1
v_call: TRBV9

cdr3_aa: ASSLWQGEGGYT
j_call: TRBJ1-2
d_call: TRBD1
v_call: TRBV27

cdr3_aa: ASSLTSGSYEQY
j_call: TRBJ2-7
d_call: TRBD2
v_call: TRBV5-1

cdr3_aa: ASSAGSNEQF
j_call: TRBJ2-1
d_call: .
v_call: TRBV10-1

cdr3_aa: ASSPRPGEVPGELF
j_call: TRBJ2-2
d_call: .
v_call: TRBV18